The clone carrying this T cell receptor (beta chain) was seen more than once but under ten times. These data are taken from a study of CD8+ T cells in alopecia areata. Once RNA had been extracted, it was reverse transcribed into cDNA to act as the sequencing template. The repertoire was sequenced with immunoSEQ multiplex PCR; TCRdb's copy has only in-frame clones and lacks some. The repertoire holds about 200,000 clones, with 35% to 40% as singletons. Sample treatment: oral pan-JAK inhibitor, 5-10 mg twice daily. The investigators collected lesional scalp punch biopsies and peripheral blood from alopecia areata patients. The CDR3 covers 15 residues. J was trimmed by 3 bases and V by 1 base; bases with no gene match: 0. Per the germline V gene, CDR1 is SEHNR and CDR2 is FQNEAQ (reference sequence).

The input for sequencing was CD4+ T cells sorted from blood, taken at week 34, from a patient treated with tofacitinib. The TCR originated in a human donor with alopecia areata. V is TRBV7-9 and J is TRBJ2-1, with TRBD2 matching 10 bases. CDR3: CASSLVAGGYNEQFF. CDR3 DNA sequence: TGTGCCAGCAGCTTAGTAGCGGGGGGCTACAATGAGCAGTTCTTC.